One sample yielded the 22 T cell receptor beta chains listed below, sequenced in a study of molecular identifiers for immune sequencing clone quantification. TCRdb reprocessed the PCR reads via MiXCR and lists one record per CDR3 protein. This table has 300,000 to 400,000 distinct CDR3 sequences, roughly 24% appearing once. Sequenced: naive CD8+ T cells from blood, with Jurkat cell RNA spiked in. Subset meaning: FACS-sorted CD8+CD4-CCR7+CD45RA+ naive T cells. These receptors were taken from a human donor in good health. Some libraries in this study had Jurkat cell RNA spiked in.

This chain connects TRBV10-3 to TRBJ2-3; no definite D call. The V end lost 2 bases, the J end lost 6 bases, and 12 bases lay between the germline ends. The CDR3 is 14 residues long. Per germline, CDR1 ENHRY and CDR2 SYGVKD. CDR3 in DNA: TGTGCCATCAGTGAGCGAGAGCCCCCCGATACGCAGTATTTT. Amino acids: CAISEREPPDTQYF.

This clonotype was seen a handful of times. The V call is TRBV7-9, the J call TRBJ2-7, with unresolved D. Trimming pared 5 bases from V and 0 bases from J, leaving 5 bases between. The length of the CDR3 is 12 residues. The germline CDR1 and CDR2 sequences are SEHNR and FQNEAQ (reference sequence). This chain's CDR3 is CASSPYSYEQYF. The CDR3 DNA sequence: TGTGCCAGCAGCCCATACTCCTACGAGCAGTACTTC.

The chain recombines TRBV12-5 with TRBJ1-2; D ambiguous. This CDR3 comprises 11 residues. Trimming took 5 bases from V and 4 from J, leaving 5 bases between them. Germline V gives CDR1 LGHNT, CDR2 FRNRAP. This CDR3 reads CASGDGYGYTF. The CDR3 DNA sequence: TGTGCTAGTGGTGACGGCTATGGCTACACCTTC.

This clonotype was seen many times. The CDR3 region is CSVEGTAYGYTF. The CDR3 nucleotides are TGCAGCGTTGAAGGTACAGCCTATGGCTACACCTTC. The chain uses TRBV29-1 and TRBJ1-2; D call uncertain. Looked up from germline, CDR1 is SQVTM and CDR2 is ANQGSEA. Deletions cut 1 base from V and 4 bases from J, with 7 bases between. The CDR3 has 12 residues.

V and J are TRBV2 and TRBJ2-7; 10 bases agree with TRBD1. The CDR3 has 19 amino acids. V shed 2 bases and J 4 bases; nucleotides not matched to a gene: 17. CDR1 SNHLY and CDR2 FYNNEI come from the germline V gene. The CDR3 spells CASSELGQGVYILSYEQYF. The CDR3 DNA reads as TGTGCCAGCAGTGAATTAGGACAGGGGGTTTATATCCTCTCGTACGAGCAGTACTTC.

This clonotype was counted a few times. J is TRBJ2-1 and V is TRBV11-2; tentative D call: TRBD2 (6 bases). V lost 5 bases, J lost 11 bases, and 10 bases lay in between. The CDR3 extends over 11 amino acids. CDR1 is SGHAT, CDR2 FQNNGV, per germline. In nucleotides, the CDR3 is TGTGCCAGCAGCCCGAGCGGGCAGCAGTTCTTC. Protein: CASSPSGQQFF.

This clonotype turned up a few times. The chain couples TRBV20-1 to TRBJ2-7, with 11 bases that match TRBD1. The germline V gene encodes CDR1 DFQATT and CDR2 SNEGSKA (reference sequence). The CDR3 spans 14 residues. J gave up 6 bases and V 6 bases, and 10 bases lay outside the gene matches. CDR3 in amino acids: CSAWPGDRGIEQYF. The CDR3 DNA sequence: TGCAGTGCCTGGCCCGGGGACAGGGGGATCGAGCAGTACTTC.

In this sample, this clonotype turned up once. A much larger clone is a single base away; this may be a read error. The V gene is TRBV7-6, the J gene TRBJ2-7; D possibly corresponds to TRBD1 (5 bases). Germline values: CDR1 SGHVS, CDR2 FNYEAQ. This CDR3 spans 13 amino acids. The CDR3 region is CASSQDRFSERYF. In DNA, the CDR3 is TGTGCCAGCAGCCAAGACAGATTTAGTGAGCGGTACTTC.

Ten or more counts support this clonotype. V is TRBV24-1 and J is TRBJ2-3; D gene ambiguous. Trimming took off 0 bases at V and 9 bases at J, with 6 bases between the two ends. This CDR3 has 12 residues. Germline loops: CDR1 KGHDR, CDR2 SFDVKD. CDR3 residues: CATSDLEATQYF. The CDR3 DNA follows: TGTGCCACCAGTGATTTGGAAGCGACGCAGTATTTT.

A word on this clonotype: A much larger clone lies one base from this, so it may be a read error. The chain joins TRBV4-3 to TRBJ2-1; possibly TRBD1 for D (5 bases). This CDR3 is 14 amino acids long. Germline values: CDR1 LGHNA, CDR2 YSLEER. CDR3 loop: CAGSQDSWGNEQFF. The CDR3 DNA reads TGCGCCGGCAGCCAAGACAGTTGGGGCAATGAGCAGTTCTTC.

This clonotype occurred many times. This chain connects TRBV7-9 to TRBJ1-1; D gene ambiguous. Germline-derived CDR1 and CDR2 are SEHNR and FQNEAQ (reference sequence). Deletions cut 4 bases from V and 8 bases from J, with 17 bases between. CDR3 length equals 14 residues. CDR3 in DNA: TGTGCCAGCAGCTCGATCGATCGGGAAGCGGAAGCTTTCTTT. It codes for CASSSIDREAEAFF.

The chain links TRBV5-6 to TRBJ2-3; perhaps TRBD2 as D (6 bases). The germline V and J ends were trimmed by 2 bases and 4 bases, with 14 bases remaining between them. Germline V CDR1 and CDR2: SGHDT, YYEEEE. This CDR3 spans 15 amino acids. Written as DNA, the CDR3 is TGTGCCAGCAGCTTTTGGGCGGGAATCGCAGATACGCAGTATTTT. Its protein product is CASSFWAGIADTQYF.

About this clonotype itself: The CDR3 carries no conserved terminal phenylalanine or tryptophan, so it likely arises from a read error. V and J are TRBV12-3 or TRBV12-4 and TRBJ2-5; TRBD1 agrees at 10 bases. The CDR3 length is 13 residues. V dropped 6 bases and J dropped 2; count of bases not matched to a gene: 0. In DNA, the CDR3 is TGTGCCAGCAGGGACAGGGGGCAAGAGACCCAGTACCTC. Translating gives CASRDRGQETQYL.

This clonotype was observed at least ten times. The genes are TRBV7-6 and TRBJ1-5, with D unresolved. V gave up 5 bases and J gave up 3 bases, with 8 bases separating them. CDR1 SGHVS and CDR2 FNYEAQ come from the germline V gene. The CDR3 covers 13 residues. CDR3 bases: TGTGCCAGCAGCCTCGGAGCCAATCAGCCCCAGCATTTT. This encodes CASSLGANQPQHF.

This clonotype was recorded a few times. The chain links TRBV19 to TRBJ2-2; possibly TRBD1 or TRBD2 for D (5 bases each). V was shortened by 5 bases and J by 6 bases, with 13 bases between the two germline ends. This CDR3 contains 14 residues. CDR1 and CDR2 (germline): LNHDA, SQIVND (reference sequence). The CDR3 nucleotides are TGTGCCAGTAGTTCCGGGACGCCGCCCGGGGAGCTGTTTTTT. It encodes CASSSGTPPGELFF. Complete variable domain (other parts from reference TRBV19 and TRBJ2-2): DGGITQSPKYLFRKEGQNVTLSCEQNLNHDAMYWYRQDPGQGLRLIYYSQIVNDFQKGDIAEGYSVSREKKESFPLTVTSAQKNPTAFYLCASSSGTPPGELFFGEGSRLTVL.

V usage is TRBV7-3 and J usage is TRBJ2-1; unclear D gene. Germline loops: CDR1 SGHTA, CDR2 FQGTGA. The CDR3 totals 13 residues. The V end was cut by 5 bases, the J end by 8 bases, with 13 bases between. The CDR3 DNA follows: TGTGCCAGCAGCCCCGACTCAACGGATGAGCAGTTCTTC. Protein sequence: CASSPDSTDEQFF.

The DNA of the CDR3 is TGTGCCAGCAGTAGACAGGATTACTCTGGGGCCAACGTCCTGACTTTC. Amino acid sequence: CASSRQDYSGANVLTF. The chain combines TRBV27 with TRBJ2-6, with D possibly matching TRBD1 (6 bases). Trimming took 5 bases from V and 0 from J, leaving 11 bases between them. The CDR3 totals 16 residues. CDR1 is MNHEY, CDR2 SMNVEV, per germline (reference sequence).

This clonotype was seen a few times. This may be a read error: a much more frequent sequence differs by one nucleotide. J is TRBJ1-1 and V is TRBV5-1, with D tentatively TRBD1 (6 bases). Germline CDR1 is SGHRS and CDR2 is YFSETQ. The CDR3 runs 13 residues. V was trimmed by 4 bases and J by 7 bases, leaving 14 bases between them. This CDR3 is CASSPGQYIEAFF. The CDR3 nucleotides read TGCGCCAGCAGCCCAGGACAGTACATTGAAGCTTTCTTT.

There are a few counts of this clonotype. The DNA for the CDR3 is TGCAGTGCTAGAGATTTCCGGGGGCGCTTAGATACGCAGTATTTT. Translation: CSARDFRGRLDTQYF. The chain joins TRBV20-1 to TRBJ2-3; D could derive from TRBD1 or TRBD2 (6 bases each). V dropped 0 bases and J dropped 5 bases, with 15 bases sitting between them. This CDR3 contains 15 residues. Germline V gives CDR1 DFQATT, CDR2 SNEGSKA (reference sequence).

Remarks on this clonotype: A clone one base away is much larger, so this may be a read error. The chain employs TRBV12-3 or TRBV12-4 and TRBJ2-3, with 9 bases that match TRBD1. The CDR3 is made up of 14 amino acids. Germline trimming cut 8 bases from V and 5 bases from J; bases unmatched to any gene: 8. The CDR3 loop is CASWGQGFEDTQYF. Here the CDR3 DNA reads TGTGCCAGCTGGGGACAGGGCTTTGAAGATACGCAGTATTTT.

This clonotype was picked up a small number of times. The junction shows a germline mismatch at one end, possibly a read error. CDR3 nucleotide sequence: TGCAGTGCTATTGACTTCCCGATGGGCAATGGGCAGTTCTTC. Protein product: CSAIDFPMGNGQFF. The V and J genes are TRBV20-1 and TRBJ2-1; D ambiguous. Germline CDR1 is DFQATT and CDR2 is SNEGSKA (reference sequence). The CDR3 runs to 14 residues.

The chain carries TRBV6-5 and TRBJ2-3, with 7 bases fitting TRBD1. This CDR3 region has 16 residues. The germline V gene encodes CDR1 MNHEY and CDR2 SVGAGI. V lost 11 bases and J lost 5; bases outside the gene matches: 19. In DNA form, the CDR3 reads TGTGCCCGCGGGTATCCGACAGGGAGCGCCTTAGATACGCAGTATTTT. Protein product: CARGYPTGSALDTQYF.